The source of this T cell receptor beta chain is a study of T-cell reconstitution after alpha-beta-depleted transplantation in children. The V end lost 5 bases, the J end lost 2 bases, and 10 bases lay between the germline ends. The CDR3 contains 13 residues. Germline CDR1 and CDR2: MNHEY and SVGEGT. The library targeted TCRbeta and was prepared with unique molecular identifiers. TCRdb re-called the PCR reads through MiXCR, storing one row per CDR3 protein. Among about 340,000 distinct CDR3 sequences, about 14% were seen once, and the ten largest hold 3.5% to 4.5%. This chain connects TRBV6-2 or TRBV6-3 to TRBJ2-7; D is uncertain. The receptor was derived from a human donor who donated a stem cell graft to a child with Fanconi anemia. The source material was PBMCs, sampled from the stem cell graft. The CDR3 sequence: CASSRTAPYEQYF. The DNA for the CDR3 is TGTGCCAGCAGTCGGACCGCTCCCTACGAGCAGTACTTC.